This T cell receptor (beta chain) was captured in a study of T cells in Graves' hyperthyroidism and ophthalmopathy. At the level of the study: Peripheral blood was drawn at first diagnosis, prior to all treatment.

TCR beta CDR3 regions were amplified from RNA. HTBI primers were the set used in a first-round RT-PCR of the TCR CDR3. TCRdb called the multiplex PCR reads again in MiXCR, with one record for every CDR3 protein. The sample carries about 200,000 distinct CDR3 sequences, 17% recorded once. The CDR3 consists of 12 residues. V lost 4 bases to trimming and J lost 7 bases, with 11 bases between them. Aged 18 to 65, the patients had hyperthyroidism that was newly diagnosed and had lasted under 2 months. Clinical symptoms, serum thyroxine, TRAb, thyroid ultrasound and orbital computed tomography established diagnosis.

What was sequenced was blood. The receptor comes from a woman between 45 and 60 years old with Graves' hyperthyroidism. The chain joins TRBV12-3 or TRBV12-4 to TRBJ2-7, with D perhaps being TRBD1 or TRBD2 (5 bases each). CDR3 sequence: CASSWGPGEQYF. The CDR3 DNA reads TGTGCCAGCAGTTGGGGACCGGGGGAGCAGTACTTC.